This is a list of T cell receptor beta chains from one sample in a study of identical twins. TCRdb reprocessed the 5' RACE reads via MiXCR and lists one record per CDR3 protein. The sample yields about 500,000 distinct CDR3 sequences, 14% seen once. These data also formed part of another study, on yellow fever vaccine responses in identical twins.

The sequencing input was CD4+ T cells sorted from blood. These receptors originate from a woman between 18 and 30 years old in good health. CDR3s include the opening cysteine and the closing phenylalanine or tryptophan. D genes are given only for firm matches. Clone size is not always given. Where it is, it says once, few, many or a class for expanded clones.

j_call | v_call | clone_size | d_call | cdr3_aa | cdr3_nt
TRBJ2-5 | TRBV5-1 | few | TRBD1 | CASTLSPTGYETQYF | TGCGCCAGCACCCTTTCCCCGACAGGGTACGAGACCCAGTACTTC
TRBJ2-1 | TRBV10-3 | many | NA | CAISFRANEQFF | TGTGCCATCAGTTTTCGGGCCAATGAGCAGTTCTTC
TRBJ2-1 | TRBV5-6 | few | NA | CASSRRFGANEQFF | TGTGCCAGCAGCCGACGCTTCGGGGCAAATGAGCAGTTCTTC
TRBJ2-1 | TRBV14 | few | NA | CASSQDWSRVGVNEQFF | TGTGCCAGCAGCCAAGATTGGTCCAGGGTAGGGGTTAATGAGCAGTTCTTC
TRBJ2-7 | TRBV13 | NA | TRBD1 | CASLRFGTAPYEQYF | TGTGCCAGCCTCCGATTTGGGACAGCCCCCTACGAGCAGTACTTC
TRBJ1-1 | TRBV21-1 | NA | NA | CASRRPGTEAFF | TGTGCCAGCAGACGTCCAGGCACTGAAGCTTTCTTT
TRBJ2-1 | TRBV6-2/TRBV6-3 | NA | TRBD1 | CASLTGDEQFF | TGTGCCAGCCTGACAGGGGATGAGCAGTTCTTC
TRBJ2-5 | TRBV10-3 | many | NA | CAISDRGEAQETQYF | TGTGCCATCAGTGACAGGGGAGAAGCTCAAGAGACCCAGTACTTC
TRBJ2-3 | TRBV29-1 | NA | NA | CSVEDPIGLEGTDTQYF | TGCAGCGTTGAAGATCCGATTGGACTGGAAGGCACAGATACGCAGTATTTT
TRBJ2-1 | TRBV5-1 | few | NA | CASSLEQNYNEQFF | TGCGCCAGCAGCTTGGAACAGAACTACAATGAGCAGTTCTTC
TRBJ2-7 | TRBV6-1 | NA | TRBD2 | CASSVYLAGGAQQYF | TGTGCCAGCAGTGTCTATCTAGCGGGAGGGGCCCAGCAGTACTTC
TRBJ1-2 | TRBV6-5 | many | NA | CASSQGLGGYTF | TGTGCCAGCAGTCAAGGTCTCGGGGGCTACACCTTC
TRBJ1-1 | TRBV7-2 | few | TRBD1 | CASSRGQQYTEAFF | TGTGCCAGCAGCAGGGGACAGCAATACACTGAAGCTTTCTTT
TRBJ2-2 | TRBV5-4 | few | TRBD1 | CASSLPTGAGELFF | TGTGCCAGCAGCTTACCTACAGGGGCCGGGGAGCTGTTTTTT
TRBJ2-4 | TRBV4-1 | many | NA | CASSQDPPTIQYF | TGCGCCAGCAGCCAAGACCCCCCGACCATTCAGTACTTC
TRBJ2-1 | TRBV5-1 | few | TRBD2 | CASSLGESSGRAREQFF | TGCGCCAGCAGCTTGGGAGAGTCTAGCGGGAGGGCCCGTGAGCAGTTCTTC
TRBJ2-5 | TRBV24-1 | few | TRBD1 | CATSDTRTGGGWQETQYF | TGTGCCACCAGTGACACCCGGACAGGGGGCGGTTGGCAAGAGACCCAGTACTTC
TRBJ2-5 | TRBV29-1 | NA | NA | CSVGALYQETQYF | TGCAGCGTTGGGGCGCTTTACCAAGAGACCCAGTACTTC
TRBJ2-3 | TRBV6-5 | many | TRBD1 | CASSYYRTGVSDTQYF | TGTGCCAGCAGTTATTATCGGACAGGGGTCTCAGATACGCAGTATTTT
TRBJ2-1 | TRBV11-2 | few | TRBD1 | CASRNTGVYEQFF | TGTGCCAGCAGGAACACAGGGGTTTATGAGCAGTTCTTC
TRBJ1-4 | TRBV6-6 | few | NA | CATGTTNEKLFF | TGTGCCACGGGGACAACTAATGAAAAACTGTTTTTT
TRBJ2-2 | TRBV6-2/TRBV6-3 | NA | NA | CASRTGPANVELFF | TGTGCCAGCAGAACCGGGCCGGCGAACGTAGAGCTGTTTTTT
TRBJ1-1 | TRBV12-3/TRBV12-4 | NA | NA | CASSFGTTAFF | TGTGCCAGCAGTTTTGGGACAACAGCTTTCTTT
TRBJ2-1 | TRBV6-1 | many | TRBD2 | CASSELAREDGEQFF | TGTGCCAGCAGTGAATTGGCGCGGGAGGACGGTGAGCAGTTCTTC
TRBJ2-7 | TRBV5-1 | few | TRBD1 | CASSLRQGNEQYF | TGCGCCAGCAGCTTGAGACAGGGCAACGAGCAGTACTTC
TRBJ2-1 | TRBV20-1 | NA | TRBD2 | CSALGTSSYNEQFF | TGCAGTGCTCTTGGGACTAGCTCCTACAATGAGCAGTTCTTC
TRBJ1-1 | TRBV28 | few | NA | CASSDTQNTEAFF | TGTGCCAGCAGTGACACCCAGAACACTGAAGCTTTCTTT
TRBJ2-5 | TRBV6-5 | NA | TRBD1 | CASSSTGAPWTQYF | TGTGCCAGCAGTTCAACAGGGGCTCCGTGGACCCAGTACTTC
TRBJ2-7 | TRBV28 | NA | TRBD1 | CASSFADGTGGSEQYF | TGTGCCAGCAGTTTTGCGGACGGGACAGGGGGCTCCGAGCAGTACTTC
TRBJ2-1 | TRBV18 | few | NA | CASSPPPGAYNEQFF | TGTGCCAGCTCACCACCTCCGGGAGCCTACAATGAGCAGTTCTTC
TRBJ2-5 | TRBV5-5 | NA | TRBD2 | CASSFRTRQETQYF | TGTGCCAGCAGCTTCCGGACTAGACAGGAGACCCAGTACTTC
TRBJ2-5 | TRBV27 | few | TRBD2 | CASHTAGGPSETQYF | TGTGCCAGTCATACAGCGGGGGGGCCGTCAGAGACCCAGTACTTC
TRBJ2-7 | TRBV28 | few | TRBD2 | CASSLRGGRAYEQYF | TGTGCCAGCAGTCTCCGGGGGGGTAGAGCCTACGAGCAGTACTTC
TRBJ2-1 | TRBV23-1 | few | TRBD1 | CASIRWDRGYNEQFF | TGCGCCAGCATCCGATGGGACAGGGGATACAATGAGCAGTTCTTC
TRBJ2-7 | TRBV2 | NA | TRBD2 | CASRRELDEQYF | TGTGCCAGCAGGCGGGAGCTCGACGAGCAGTACTTC
TRBJ2-7 | TRBV25-1 | NA | NA | CASSPKGWEQYF | TGTGCCAGCAGCCCAAAGGGGTGGGAGCAGTACTTC
TRBJ1-5 | TRBV12-3/TRBV12-4 | few | TRBD1 | CASSSNRGQGVGQSGQPQHF | TGTGCCAGCAGTTCCAACAGGGGACAGGGGGTGGGCCAGTCAGGTCAGCCCCAGCATTTT
TRBJ2-7 | TRBV6-2/TRBV6-3 | NA | NA | CASSYPAVHEQYF | TGTGCCAGCAGTTACCCCGCTGTCCACGAGCAGTACTTC
TRBJ2-1 | TRBV4-1 | few | TRBD2 | CASSQLSGSREGEQFF | TGCGCCAGCAGCCAACTTAGCGGGAGTAGGGAGGGTGAGCAGTTCTTC
TRBJ2-1 | TRBV3-1 | NA | TRBD2 | CASSQRGAGASNEQFF | TGTGCCAGCAGCCAAAGGGGAGCGGGGGCCTCAAATGAGCAGTTCTTC
TRBJ2-7 | TRBV7-8 | NA | NA | CASSLALDRSSYEQYF | TGTGCCAGCAGCTTAGCCCTAGACCGGAGCTCCTACGAGCAGTACTTC
TRBJ2-1 | TRBV24-1 | many | TRBD2 | CATSDPGLAGYNEQFF | TGTGCCACCAGTGACCCGGGACTAGCGGGGTACAATGAGCAGTTCTTC
TRBJ2-1 | TRBV4-2 | once | TRBD2 | CASSGKPGGSYNEQFF | TGTGCCAGCAGCGGGAAGCCGGGGGGCTCCTACAATGAGCAGTTCTTC
TRBJ2-3 | TRBV5-1 | few | TRBD1 | CASSPTRRTGGDTQYF | TGCGCCAGCAGCCCAACCCGGAGGACAGGGGGTGATACGCAGTATTTT
TRBJ2-2 | TRBV18 | few | NA | CASSPPIPPRAGTGELFF | TGTGCCAGCTCACCACCCATTCCCCCCAGGGCCGGCACCGGGGAGCTGTTTTTT
TRBJ2-7 | TRBV4-3 | NA | NA | CASSQGSEAYEQYF | TGCGCCAGCAGCCAAGGCTCGGAAGCCTACGAGCAGTACTTC
TRBJ2-5 | TRBV6-2/TRBV6-3 | few | NA | CASRTPARGTVQETQYF | TGTGCCAGCAGAACCCCAGCAAGAGGGACCGTCCAAGAGACCCAGTACTTC
TRBJ1-2 | TRBV5-1 | few | NA | CASSLEGTTYGYTF | TGCGCCAGCAGCTTGGAAGGCACCACCTATGGCTACACCTTC
TRBJ2-2 | TRBV12-3/TRBV12-4 | few | NA | CASSSPWVDGELFF | TGTGCCAGCAGTTCCCCGTGGGTAGACGGGGAGCTGTTTTTT